Following are 13 T cell receptor beta chains from one sample sequenced in a study of blood T cells in healthy people across ages. The use of a sample-barcoded 5' primer and a J-beta primer mix characterized a second PCR of roughly 6 to 11 cycles. MiXCR, applied by TCRdb to the 5' RACE reads, yields one record per CDR3 protein. Of around 710,000 distinct CDR3 sequences in the sample, 40% to 45% are singletons; the top ten hold roughly 19%. What was sequenced was blood. These receptors all come from a woman in her fifties or sixties in good health.

The chain has TRBV5-1 and TRBJ1-1; D not resolved. Germline V gene sequence: CDR1 SGHRS, CDR2 YFSETQ. The V end was cut by 4 bases, the J end by 2 bases, with 12 bases between. The CDR3 spans 14 residues. CDR3 amino acids: CASSGRTRNTEAFF. In DNA form, the CDR3 reads TGCGCCAGCAGCGGCCGGACGAGAAACACTGAAGCTTTCTTT.

The CDR3 region has the DNA TGTGCCAGCACCGAGAGGAGGCTAGCGGGAGGAGAGACCCAGTACTTC. This encodes CASTERRLAGGETQYF. This chain joins TRBV6-2 or TRBV6-3 and TRBJ2-5, with 11 bases matching TRBD2. In germline, CDR1 is MNHEY, CDR2 SVGEGT. The CDR3 has 16 residues. J was trimmed by 4 bases and V by 7 bases; bases with no gene match: 11.

CDR3 in amino acids: CASRTTGADTQYF. The CDR3 DNA reads as TGTGCCAGCAGGACCACCGGGGCAGATACGCAGTATTTT. The chain joins TRBV6-6 to TRBJ2-3, with D maybe TRBD2 (5 bases). CDR1 and CDR2 (germline): MNHNY, SVGAGI (reference sequence). The CDR3 contains 13 residues. Trimming removed 6 bases at V and 4 bases at J, with 11 bases between.

A few counts support this clonotype. V usage is TRBV14 and J usage is TRBJ1-2; 8 nucleotides line up with TRBD1. Germline trimming cut 6 bases from V and 4 bases from J; bases unmatched to any gene: 7. The CDR3 extends over 14 amino acids. Germline CDR1 is SGHDN and CDR2 is FVKESK. Here the CDR3 reads CASREAGTGYGYTF. The CDR3 nucleotides read TGTGCCAGCAGAGAAGCCGGGACAGGCTATGGCTACACCTTC.

This clonotype was recorded once. It may be a read error: a sequence one base away is much more abundant. The chain uses TRBV5-1 and TRBJ2-1, with TRBD2 identical over 10 bases. Germline V CDR1 and CDR2: SGHRS, YFSETQ. This CDR3 is 14 amino acids long. The CDR3 protein is CASGLGPSGSGQFF. The CDR3 region has the DNA TGCGCCAGCGGCTTGGGGCCTAGCGGGAGTGGGCAGTTCTTC.

With respect to this clonotype: A much larger clone lies one base from this, so it may be a read error. J is TRBJ1-5 and V is TRBV10-3, with 9 bases identical to TRBD1. Germline loops: CDR1 ENHRY, CDR2 SYGVKD. Germline trimming cut 5 bases from V and 5 bases from J; bases unmatched to any gene: 4. The CDR3 loop spans 14 amino acids. CDR3 protein: CAISKRQGDQPQHF. The CDR3 region has the DNA TGTGCCATCAGTAAGAGACAGGGGGATCAGCCCCAGCATTTT.

This clonotype was recorded a few times. The V and J genes are TRBV10-3 and TRBJ2-1; 8 nucleotides match TRBD2. CDR1 and CDR2 (germline): ENHRY, SYGVKD. Germline trimming cut 5 bases from V and 8 bases from J; bases unmatched to any gene: 11. The CDR3 spans 15 residues. CDR3 coding DNA: TGTGCCATCAGTATAGCGGGACCCCAAAGGGATGAGCAGTTCTTC. Its translation: CAISIAGPQRDEQFF.

This clonotype was recorded many times. The chain is built from TRBV20-1 and TRBJ2-7; D is tentatively TRBD1 or TRBD2 (6 bases each). Germline CDR1 reads DFQATT; CDR2 reads SNEGSKA (reference sequence). There are 13 residues in the CDR3. CDR3 loop: CRGASDSSYEQYF. Here the CDR3 DNA reads TGCAGGGGGGCTAGCGACTCCTCCTACGAGCAGTACTTC.

This clonotype was counted only a few times. The V gene is TRBV4-1, the J gene TRBJ2-7; 8 nucleotides agree with TRBD2. The CDR3 has 16 residues. V lost 0 bases, J lost 4 bases, and 8 bases stayed unmatched. The V gene's germline CDR1 is MGHRA and CDR2 YSYEKL. DNA of the CDR3: TGCGCCAGCAGCCAAGATCTACCGGGGGGGGTTTACGAGCAGTACTTC. As protein: CASSQDLPGGVYEQYF.

Only a few counts were recorded for this clonotype. The gene calls are TRBV20-1 and TRBJ2-5; no definite D call. Germline CDR1 and CDR2: DFQATT and SNEGSKA (reference sequence). V was pared by 1 base and J by 1 base, with 10 bases between. The CDR3 totals 14 residues. CDR3 DNA sequence: TGCAGTGCTAGAGGCGACACACTCCAAGAGACCCAGTACTTC. This encodes CSARGDTLQETQYF.

This clonotype has just one count. The chain is built from TRBV15 and TRBJ1-3; D is unresolved. CDR3 size: 13 residues. V gave up 6 bases and J gave up 0 bases, with 6 bases separating them. Germline lookup yields CDR1 LNHNV and CDR2 YYDKDF (reference sequence). For the CDR3, the DNA is TGTGCCACCAGAGTTCGCTCTGGAAACACCATATATTTT. Translated: CATRVRSGNTIYF. Drawing the rest from reference TRBV15 and TRBJ1-3, the complete variable domain is DAMVIQNPRYQVTQFGKPVTLSCSQTLNHNVMYWYQQKSSQAPKLLFHYYDKDFNNEADTPDNFQSRRPNTSFCFLDIRSPGLGDTAMYLCATRVRSGNTIYFGEGSWLTVV.

The chain employs TRBV7-3 and TRBJ2-1; 9 bases agree with TRBD1. This CDR3 is 15 amino acids long. V was clipped by 6 bases and J by 3 bases; unmatched bases: 6. Germline V CDR1 and CDR2: SGHTA, FQGTGA. Here the CDR3 reads CASRGGQGVYNEQFF. In DNA, the CDR3 is TGTGCCAGCAGAGGGGGACAGGGAGTCTACAATGAGCAGTTCTTC.

There are many counts of this clonotype. This could be a read error, since a much larger clone is one nucleotide away. The chain recombines TRBV7-9 with TRBJ1-2; 7 bases are shared with TRBD1. The CDR3 consists of 14 residues. Per the germline V gene, CDR1 is SEHNR and CDR2 is FQNEAQ (reference sequence). The junction had 11 bases not matched to a gene; V was cut back by 5 bases and J by 8 bases. CDR3 nucleotides: TGTGCCAGCAGCGTAGGGGACAGCGCAGCCGGCTACACCTTC. Translated: CASSVGDSAAGYTF.